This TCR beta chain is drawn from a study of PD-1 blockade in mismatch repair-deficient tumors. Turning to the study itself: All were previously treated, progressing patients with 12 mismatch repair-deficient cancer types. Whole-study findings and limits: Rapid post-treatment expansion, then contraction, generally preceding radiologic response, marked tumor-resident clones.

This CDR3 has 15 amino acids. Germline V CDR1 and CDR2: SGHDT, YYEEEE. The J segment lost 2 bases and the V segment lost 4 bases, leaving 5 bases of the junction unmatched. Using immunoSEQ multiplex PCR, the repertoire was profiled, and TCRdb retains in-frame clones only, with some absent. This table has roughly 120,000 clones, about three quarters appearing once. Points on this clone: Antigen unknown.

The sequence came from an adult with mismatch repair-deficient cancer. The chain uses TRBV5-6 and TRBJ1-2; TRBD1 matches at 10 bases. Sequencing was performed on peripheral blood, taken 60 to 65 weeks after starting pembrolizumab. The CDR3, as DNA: TGTGCCAGCAGCCCGGACAGGGGGATAAACTATGGCTACACCTTC. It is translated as CASSPDRGINYGYTF.